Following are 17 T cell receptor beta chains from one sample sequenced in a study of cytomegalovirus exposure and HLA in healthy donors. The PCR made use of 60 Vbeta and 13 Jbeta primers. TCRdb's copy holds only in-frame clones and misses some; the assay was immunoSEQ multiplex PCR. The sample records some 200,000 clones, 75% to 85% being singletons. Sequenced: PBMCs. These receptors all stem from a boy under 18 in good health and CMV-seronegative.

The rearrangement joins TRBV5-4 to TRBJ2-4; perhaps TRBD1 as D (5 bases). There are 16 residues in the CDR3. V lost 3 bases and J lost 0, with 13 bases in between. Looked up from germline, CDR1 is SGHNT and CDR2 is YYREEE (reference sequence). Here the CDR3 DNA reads TGTGCCAGCAGCTCATGGGGCAGCCTAGCCAAAAACATTCAGTACTTC. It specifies CASSSWGSLAKNIQYF.

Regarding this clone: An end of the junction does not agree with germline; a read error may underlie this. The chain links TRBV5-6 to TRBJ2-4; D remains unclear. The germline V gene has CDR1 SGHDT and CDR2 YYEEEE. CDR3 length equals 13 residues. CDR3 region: CASGLGYMNIQYF. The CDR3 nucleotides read TGTGCCAGCGGCTTGGGTTATATGAACATTCAGTACTTC.

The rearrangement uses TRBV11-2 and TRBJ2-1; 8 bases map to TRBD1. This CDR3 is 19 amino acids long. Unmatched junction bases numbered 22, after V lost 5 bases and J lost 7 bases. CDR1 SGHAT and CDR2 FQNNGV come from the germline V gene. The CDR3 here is CASSRQSLTQGALGNEQFF. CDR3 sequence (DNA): TGTGCCAGCAGCCGCCAATCCCTGACCCAGGGGGCGCTCGGTAATGAGCAGTTCTTC. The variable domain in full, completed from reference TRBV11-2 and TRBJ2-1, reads EAGVAQSPRYKIIEKRQSVAFWCNPISGHATLYWYQQILGQGPKLLIQFQNNGVVDDSQLPKDRFSAERLKGVDSTLKIQPAKLEDSAVYLCASSRQSLTQGALGNEQFFGPGTRLTVL.

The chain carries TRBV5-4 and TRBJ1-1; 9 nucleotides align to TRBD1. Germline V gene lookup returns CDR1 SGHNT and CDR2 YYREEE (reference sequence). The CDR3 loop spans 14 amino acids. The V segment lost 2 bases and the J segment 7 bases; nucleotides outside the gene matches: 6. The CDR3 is CASSLTGGLFEAFF. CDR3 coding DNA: TGTGCCAGCAGCTTAACAGGGGGCTTGTTTGAAGCTTTCTTT. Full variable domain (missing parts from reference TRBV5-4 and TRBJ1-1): ETGVTQSPTHLIKTRGQQVTLRCSSQSGHNTVSWYQQALGQGPQFIFQYYREEENGRGNFPPRFSGLQFPNYSSELNVNALELDDSALYLCASSLTGGLFEAFFGQGTRLTVV.

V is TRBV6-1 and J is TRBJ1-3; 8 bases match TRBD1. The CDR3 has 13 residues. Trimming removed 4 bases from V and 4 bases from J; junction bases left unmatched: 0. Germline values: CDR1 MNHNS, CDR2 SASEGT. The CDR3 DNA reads TGTGCCAGCAGTGGGACAGGGGGAAACACCATATATTTT. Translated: CASSGTGGNTIYF.

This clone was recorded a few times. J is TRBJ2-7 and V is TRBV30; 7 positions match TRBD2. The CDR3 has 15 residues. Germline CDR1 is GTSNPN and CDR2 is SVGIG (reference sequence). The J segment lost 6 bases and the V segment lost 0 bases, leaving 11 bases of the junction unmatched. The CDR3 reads CAWSVLGGGPSEQYF. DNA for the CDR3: TGTGCCTGGAGTGTACTGGGGGGAGGGCCGTCCGAGCAGTACTTC.

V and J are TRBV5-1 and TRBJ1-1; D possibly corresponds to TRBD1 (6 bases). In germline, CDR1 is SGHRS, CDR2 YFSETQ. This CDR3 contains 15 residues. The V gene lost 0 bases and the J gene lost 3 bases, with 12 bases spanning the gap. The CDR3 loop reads CASSLGGGQHTEAFF. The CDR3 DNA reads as TGCGCCAGCAGCTTGGGGGGCGGACAGCACACTGAAGCTTTCTTT.

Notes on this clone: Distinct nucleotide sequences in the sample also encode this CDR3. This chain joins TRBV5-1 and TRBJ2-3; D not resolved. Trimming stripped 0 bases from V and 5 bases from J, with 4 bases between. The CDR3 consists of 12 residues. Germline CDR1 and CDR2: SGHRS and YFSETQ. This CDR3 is CASSLVGDTQYF. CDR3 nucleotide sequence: TGCGCCAGCAGCTTGGTCGGAGATACGCAGTATTTT.

CDR3 sequence: CASSEFGQAAFYGYTF. DNA for the CDR3: TGTGCCAGCAGTGAATTTGGACAGGCGGCTTTTTATGGCTACACCTTC. The chain joins TRBV6-1 to TRBJ1-2; 7 bases line up with TRBD1. V gave up 2 bases and J gave up 5 bases; unmatched junction bases: 11. From germline, CDR1 is MNHNS and CDR2 SASEGT. The CDR3 is 16 amino acids.

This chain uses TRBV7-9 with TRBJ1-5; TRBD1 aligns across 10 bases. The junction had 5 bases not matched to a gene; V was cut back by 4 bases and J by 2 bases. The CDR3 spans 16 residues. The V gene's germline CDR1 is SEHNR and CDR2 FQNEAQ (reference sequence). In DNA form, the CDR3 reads TGTGCCAGCAGCTCCACCGGGACAGGGGGCAATCAGCCCCAGCATTTT. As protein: CASSSTGTGGNQPQHF.

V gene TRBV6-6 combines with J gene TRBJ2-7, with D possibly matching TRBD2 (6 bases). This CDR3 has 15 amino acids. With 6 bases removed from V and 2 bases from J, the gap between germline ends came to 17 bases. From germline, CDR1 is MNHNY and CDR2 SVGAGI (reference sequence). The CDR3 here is CASSQPGLIPYEQYF. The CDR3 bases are TGTGCCAGCAGCCAGCCGGGACTCATTCCCTACGAGCAGTACTTC.

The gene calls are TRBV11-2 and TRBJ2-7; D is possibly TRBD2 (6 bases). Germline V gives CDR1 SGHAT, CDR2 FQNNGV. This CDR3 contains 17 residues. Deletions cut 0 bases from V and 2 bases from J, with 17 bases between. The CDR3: CASSLDPSARVAYEQYF. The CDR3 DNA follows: TGTGCCAGCAGCTTAGATCCTAGCGCCAGGGTCGCCTACGAGCAGTACTTC.

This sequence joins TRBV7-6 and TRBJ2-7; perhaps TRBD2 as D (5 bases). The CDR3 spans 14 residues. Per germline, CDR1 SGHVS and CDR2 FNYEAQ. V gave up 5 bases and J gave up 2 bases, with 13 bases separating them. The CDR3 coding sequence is TGTGCCAGCAGCCGGGAAGACGGGGCCTACGAGCAGTACTTC. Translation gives CASSREDGAYEQYF.

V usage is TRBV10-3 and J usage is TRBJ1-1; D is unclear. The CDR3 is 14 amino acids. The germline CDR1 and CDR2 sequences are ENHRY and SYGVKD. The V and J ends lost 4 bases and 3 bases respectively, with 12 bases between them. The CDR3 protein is CAISAGGRDTEAFF. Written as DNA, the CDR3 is TGTGCCATCAGTGCGGGAGGGAGGGACACTGAAGCTTTCTTT.

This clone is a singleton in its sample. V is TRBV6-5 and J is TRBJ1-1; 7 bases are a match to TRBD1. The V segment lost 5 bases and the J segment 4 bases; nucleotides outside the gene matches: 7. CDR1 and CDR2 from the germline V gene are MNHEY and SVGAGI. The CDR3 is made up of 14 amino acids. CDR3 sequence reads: CASSPRQGATEAFF. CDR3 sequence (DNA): TGTGCCAGCAGTCCCCGACAGGGTGCCACTGAAGCTTTCTTT.

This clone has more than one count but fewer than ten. The CDR3 nucleotides are TGTGCCAGCAGCCCACAGGAACCGAACACTGAAGCTTTCTTT. Translated: CASSPQEPNTEAFF. The gene calls are TRBV4-2 and TRBJ1-1; D might be TRBD1 (5 bases). The CDR3 runs to 14 residues. V was shortened by 4 bases and J by 1 base, with 10 bases between the two germline ends. The germline CDR1 and CDR2 sequences are LGHNA and YNFKEQ.

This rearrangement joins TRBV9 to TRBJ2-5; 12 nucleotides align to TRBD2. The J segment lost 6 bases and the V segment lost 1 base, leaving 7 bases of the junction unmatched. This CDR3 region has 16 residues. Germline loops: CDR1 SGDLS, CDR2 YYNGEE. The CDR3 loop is CASSVSSSGGAQTQYF. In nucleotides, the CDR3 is TGTGCCAGCAGCGTATCTTCTAGCGGGGGGGCCCAGACCCAGTACTTC.